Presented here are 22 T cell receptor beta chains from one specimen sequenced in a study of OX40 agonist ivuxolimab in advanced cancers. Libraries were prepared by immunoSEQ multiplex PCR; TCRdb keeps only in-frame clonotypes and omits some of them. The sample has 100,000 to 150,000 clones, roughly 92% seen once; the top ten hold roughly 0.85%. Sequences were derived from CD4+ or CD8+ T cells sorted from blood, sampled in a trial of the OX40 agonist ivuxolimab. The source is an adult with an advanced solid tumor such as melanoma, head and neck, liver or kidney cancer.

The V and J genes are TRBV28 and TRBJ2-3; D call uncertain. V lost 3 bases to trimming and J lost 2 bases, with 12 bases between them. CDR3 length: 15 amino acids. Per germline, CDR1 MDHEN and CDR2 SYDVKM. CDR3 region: CASSFSQYDTDTQYF. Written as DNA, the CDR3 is TGTGCCAGCAGTTTCTCCCAGTACGACACAGATACGCAGTATTTT.

CDR3 protein: CASSPRQGGLSNQPQHF. For the CDR3, the DNA is TGTGCCAGCAGTCCCCGCCAGGGGGGTTTGAGCAATCAGCCCCAGCATTTT. The chain employs TRBV27 and TRBJ1-5, with 7 bases lining up with TRBD1. The germline V gene encodes CDR1 MNHEY and CDR2 SMNVEV (reference sequence). J lost 1 base, V lost 5 bases, and 11 bases had no gene match. The CDR3 sequence is 17 residues long.

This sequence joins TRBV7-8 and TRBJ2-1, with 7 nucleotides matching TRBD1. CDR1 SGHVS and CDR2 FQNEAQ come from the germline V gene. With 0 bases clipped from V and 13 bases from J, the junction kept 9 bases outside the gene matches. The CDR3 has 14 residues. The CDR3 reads CASSLAQGGSSQFF. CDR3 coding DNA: TGTGCCAGCAGCTTAGCTCAAGGGGGCTCCTCACAGTTCTTC.

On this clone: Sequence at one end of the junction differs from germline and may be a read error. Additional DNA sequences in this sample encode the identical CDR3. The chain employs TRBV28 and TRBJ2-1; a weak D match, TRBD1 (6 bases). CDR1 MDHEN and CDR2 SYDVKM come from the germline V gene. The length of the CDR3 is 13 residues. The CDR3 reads CASSRTVGNEQFF. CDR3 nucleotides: TGCGCCAGCAGCCGGACAGTAGGTAATGAGCAGTTCTTC.

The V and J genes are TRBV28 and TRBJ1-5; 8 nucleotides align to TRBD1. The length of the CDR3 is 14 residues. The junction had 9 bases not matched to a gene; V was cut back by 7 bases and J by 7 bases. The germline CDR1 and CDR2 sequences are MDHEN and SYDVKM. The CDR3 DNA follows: TGTGCCAGCACCACAGACAGGGGTTTGCAGCCCCAGCATTTT. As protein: CASTTDRGLQPQHF. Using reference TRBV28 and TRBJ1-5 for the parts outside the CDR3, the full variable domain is DVKVTQSSRYLVKRTGEKVFLECVQDMDHENMFWYRQDPGLGLRLIYFSYDVKMKEKGDIPEGYSVSREKKERFSLILESASTNQTSMYLCASTTDRGLQPQHFGDGTRLSIL.

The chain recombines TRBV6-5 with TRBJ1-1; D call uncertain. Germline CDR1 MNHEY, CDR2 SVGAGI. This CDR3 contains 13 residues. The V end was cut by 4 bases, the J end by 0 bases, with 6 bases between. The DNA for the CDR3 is TGTGCCAGCAGTTCGTTCCTGAACACTGAAGCTTTCTTT. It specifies CASSSFLNTEAFF.

The CDR3 here is CASSIDSEPQYF. CDR3 in DNA: TGTGCCAGTAGTATTGACAGCGAGCCGCAGTACTTC. The genes are TRBV19 and TRBJ2-7; TRBD1 is a possible D gene (5 bases). CDR1 and CDR2 (germline): LNHDA, SQIVND (reference sequence). The CDR3 totals 12 residues. The V gene lost 3 bases and the J gene lost 9 bases, with 12 bases spanning the gap.

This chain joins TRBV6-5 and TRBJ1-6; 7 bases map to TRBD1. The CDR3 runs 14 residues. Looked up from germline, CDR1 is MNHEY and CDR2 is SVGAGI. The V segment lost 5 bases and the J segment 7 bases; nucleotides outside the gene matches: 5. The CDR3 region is CASSRQGVNSPLHF. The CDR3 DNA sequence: TGTGCCAGCAGTCGACAGGGTGTAAATTCACCCCTCCACTTT.

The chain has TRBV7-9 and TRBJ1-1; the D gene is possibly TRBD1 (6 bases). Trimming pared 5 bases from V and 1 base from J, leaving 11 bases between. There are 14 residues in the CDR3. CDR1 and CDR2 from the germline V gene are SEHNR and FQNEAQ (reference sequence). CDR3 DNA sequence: TGTGCCAGCAGCCCTAGGGGGGCGAACACTGAAGCTTTCTTT. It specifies CASSPRGANTEAFF.

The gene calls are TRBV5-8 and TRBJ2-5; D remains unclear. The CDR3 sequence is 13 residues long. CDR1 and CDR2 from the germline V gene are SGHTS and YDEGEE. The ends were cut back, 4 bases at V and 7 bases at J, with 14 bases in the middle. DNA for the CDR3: TGTGCCAGCAGCCAAACCGCAACGGGGACCCAGTACTTC. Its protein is CASSQTATGTQYF. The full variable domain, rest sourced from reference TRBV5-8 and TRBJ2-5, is EAGVTQSPTHLIKTRGQQATLRCSPISGHTSVYWYQQALGLGLQFLLWYDEGEERNRGNFPPRFSGRQFPNYSSELNVNALELEDSALYLCASSQTATGTQYFGPGTRLLVL.

CDR3 sequence: CASSYSLDRDIYGYTF. DNA of the CDR3: TGTGCCAGCAGTTACTCCTTAGACAGGGACATCTATGGCTACACCTTC. The chain links TRBV6-5 to TRBJ1-2; 7 bases match TRBD1. The germline V gene encodes CDR1 MNHEY and CDR2 SVGAGI. V lost 0 bases and J lost 4; bases outside the gene matches: 8. The CDR3 consists of 16 residues.

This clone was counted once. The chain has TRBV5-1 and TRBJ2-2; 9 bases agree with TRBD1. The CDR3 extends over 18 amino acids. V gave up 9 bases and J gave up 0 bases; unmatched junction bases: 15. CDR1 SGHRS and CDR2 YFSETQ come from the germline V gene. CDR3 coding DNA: TGCGCCACCCAGCCGGGACAGGGAACCCTCGCGAACACCGGGGAGCTGTTTTTT. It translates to CATQPGQGTLANTGELFF. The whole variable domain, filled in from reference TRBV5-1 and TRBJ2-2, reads KAGVTQTPRYLIKTRGQQVTLSCSPISGHRSVSWYQQTPGQGLQFLFEYFSETQRNKGNFPGRFSGRQFSNSRSEMNVSTLELGDSALYLCATQPGQGTLANTGELFFGEGSRLTVL.

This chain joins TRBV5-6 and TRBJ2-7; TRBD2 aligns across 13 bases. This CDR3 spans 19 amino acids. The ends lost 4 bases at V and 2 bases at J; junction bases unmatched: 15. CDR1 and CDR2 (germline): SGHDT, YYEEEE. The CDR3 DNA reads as TGTGCCAGCAGCGCCGCCAACCCCTGGACTAGCGGGAGTCCCTACGAGCAGTACTTC. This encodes CASSAANPWTSGSPYEQYF. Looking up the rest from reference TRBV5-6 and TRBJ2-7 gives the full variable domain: DAGVTQSPTHLIKTRGQQVTLRCSPKSGHDTVSWYQQALGQGPQFIFQYYEEEERQRGNFPDRFSGHQFPNYSSELNVNALLLGDSALYLCASSAANPWTSGSPYEQYFGPGTRLTVT.

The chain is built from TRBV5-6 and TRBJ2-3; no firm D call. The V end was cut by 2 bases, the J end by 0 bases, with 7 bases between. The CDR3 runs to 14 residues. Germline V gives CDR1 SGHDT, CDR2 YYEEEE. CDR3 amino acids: CASSFGSSTDTQYF. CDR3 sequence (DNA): TGTGCCAGCAGCTTCGGGTCTAGCACAGATACGCAGTATTTT.

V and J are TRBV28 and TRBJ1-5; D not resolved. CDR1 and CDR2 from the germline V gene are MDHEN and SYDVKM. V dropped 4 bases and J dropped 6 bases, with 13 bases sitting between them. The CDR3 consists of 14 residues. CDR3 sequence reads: CASSYSLGRQPQHF. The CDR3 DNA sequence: TGTGCCAGCAGTTATAGTTTAGGGCGTCAGCCCCAGCATTTT.

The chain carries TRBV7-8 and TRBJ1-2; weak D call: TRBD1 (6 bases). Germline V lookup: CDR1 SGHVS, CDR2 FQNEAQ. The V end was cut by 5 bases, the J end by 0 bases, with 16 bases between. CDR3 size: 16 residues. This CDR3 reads CASSPDGGGSNYGYTF. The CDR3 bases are TGTGCCAGCAGCCCCGACGGTGGGGGCTCTAACTATGGCTACACCTTC.

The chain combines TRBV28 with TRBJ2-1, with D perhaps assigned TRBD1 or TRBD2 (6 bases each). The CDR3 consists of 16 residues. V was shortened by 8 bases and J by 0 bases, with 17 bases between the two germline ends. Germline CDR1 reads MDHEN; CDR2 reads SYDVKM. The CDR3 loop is CASLLGGPSSYNEQFF. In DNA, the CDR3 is TGTGCCAGCCTATTAGGGGGGCCAAGCTCCTACAATGAGCAGTTCTTC. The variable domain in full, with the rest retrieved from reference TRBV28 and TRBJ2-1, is DVKVTQSSRYLVKRTGEKVFLECVQDMDHENMFWYRQDPGLGLRLIYFSYDVKMKEKGDIPEGYSVSREKKERFSLILESASTNQTSMYLCASLLGGPSSYNEQFFGPGTRLTVL.

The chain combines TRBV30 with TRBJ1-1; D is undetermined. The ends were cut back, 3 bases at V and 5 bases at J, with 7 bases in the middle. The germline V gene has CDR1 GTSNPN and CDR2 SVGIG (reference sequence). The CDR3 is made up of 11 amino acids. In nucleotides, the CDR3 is TGTGCCTGGAGACGGCATACTGAAGCTTTCTTT. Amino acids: CAWRRHTEAFF.

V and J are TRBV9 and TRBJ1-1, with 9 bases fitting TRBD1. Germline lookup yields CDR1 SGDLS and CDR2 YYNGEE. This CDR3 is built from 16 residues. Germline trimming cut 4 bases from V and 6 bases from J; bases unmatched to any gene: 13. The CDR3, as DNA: TGTGCCAGCAGCTCCTCACTGGACAGGGGCGACGCTGAAGCTTTCTTT. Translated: CASSSSLDRGDAEAFF.

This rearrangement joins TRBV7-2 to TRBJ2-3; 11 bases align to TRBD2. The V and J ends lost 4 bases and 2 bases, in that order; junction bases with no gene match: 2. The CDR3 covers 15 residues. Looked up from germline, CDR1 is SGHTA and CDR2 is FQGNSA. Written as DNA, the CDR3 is TGTGCCAGCAGCTCGACTAGCGGGAACACAGATACGCAGTATTTT. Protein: CASSSTSGNTDTQYF.

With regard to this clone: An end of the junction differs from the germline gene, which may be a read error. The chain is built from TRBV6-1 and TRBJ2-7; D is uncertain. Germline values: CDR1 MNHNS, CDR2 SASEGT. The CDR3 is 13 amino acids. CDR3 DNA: TGTGCCAGCAGGGAAGGGCCAGCCTACGAGCAGTACTTC. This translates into CASREGPAYEQYF.

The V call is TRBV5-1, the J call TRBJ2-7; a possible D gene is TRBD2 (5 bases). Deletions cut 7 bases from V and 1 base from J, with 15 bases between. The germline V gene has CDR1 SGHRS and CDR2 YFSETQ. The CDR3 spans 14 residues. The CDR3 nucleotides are TGCGCCAGCTCACTCCTTGAGGGATCCTACGAGCAGTACTTC. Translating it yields CASSLLEGSYEQYF.